The 11 T cell receptor beta chains given below trace back to one sample, sequenced in a study of CD8+CD57+ T cells in acquired aplastic anemia. CDR3 and TCR beta VDJ profiling relied on genomic DNA as the template. Using its own MiXCR run on the reads, TCRdb lists one record per CDR3 protein. This sample has roughly 58,000 distinct CDR3 sequences; around 55% occur once, and the top ten carry 2.5%. The specimen sequenced was sorted CD4+, CD8+, or CD8+CD57+ T cells (not recorded which) from PBMCs. These receptors originate from a human donor in good health, serving as a control.

This chain links TRBV10-2 with TRBJ1-3; D possibly corresponds to TRBD1 (6 bases). The CDR3 runs to 12 residues. V gave up 8 bases and J gave up 2 bases, with 7 bases separating them. Germline CDR1 is WSHSY and CDR2 is SAAADI. This CDR3 is CASEGAGNTIYF. In DNA, the CDR3 is TGCGCCAGCGAGGGGGCTGGAAACACCATATATTTT.

The chain employs TRBV12-1 and TRBJ2-7; whether TRBD2, the table's D call, matches the DNA was not checked. TRBV12-1 is classified as a pseudogene. The CDR3 has 18 amino acids. CDR3: CASSALPLGQPYSYEQYF. CDR3 in DNA: TGTGCCAGCAGCGCGCTCCCTCTAGGGCAGCCCTACTCCTACGAGCAGTACTTC.

This clonotype occurred many times. The V gene is TRBV11-1, the J gene TRBJ2-7; weak D call: TRBD2 (5 bases). Between the trimmed V and J ends, which lost 0 bases and 5 bases, there was a span of 14 bases. Germline-derived CDR1 and CDR2 are SGHAT and FQDESV (reference sequence). The CDR3 runs to 15 residues. DNA of the CDR3: TGTGCCAGCAGCTTAGCGGGAGTTATTAGCAACGAGCAGTACTTC. Its translation: CASSLAGVISNEQYF.

At least ten counts were recorded for this clonotype. V gene TRBV12-5 combines with J gene TRBJ2-7; TRBD2 matches 14 bases. The J segment lost 1 base and the V segment lost 5 bases, leaving 16 bases of the junction unmatched. Per the germline V gene, CDR1 is LGHNT and CDR2 is FRNRAP. The CDR3 contains 20 residues. The DNA for the CDR3 is TGTGCTAGTGGTCCCGCCTCGGGACTAGCGGGAGAAGGAAGGTCCTACGAGCAGTACTTC. Its translation is CASGPASGLAGEGRSYEQYF.

This clonotype was counted at least ten times. This chain connects TRBV3-1 to TRBJ2-1; no definite D call. CDR1 and CDR2 from the germline V gene are LGHDT and YNNKEL (reference sequence). V lost 1 base to trimming and J lost 2 bases, with 12 bases between them. This CDR3 is 16 amino acids long. This CDR3 is CASSQGAPRAYNEQFF. The CDR3 region has the DNA TGTGCCAGCAGCCAAGGGGCACCGCGAGCCTACAATGAGCAGTTCTTC.

This clonotype was seen repeatedly, ten times or more. This chain joins TRBV11-3 and TRBJ1-6; D remains unclear. The CDR3 is 14 amino acids. Germline values: CDR1 SGHNT, CDR2 YENEEA. Trimming pared 3 bases from V and 0 bases from J, leaving 3 bases between. The CDR3 reads CASSFSSYNSPLHF. The CDR3, as DNA: TGTGCCAGCAGCTTTAGCTCCTATAATTCACCCCTCCACTTT.

This clonotype has only one observation. J is TRBJ2-2 and V is TRBV19, with a weak D call TRBD2 (6 bases). The V end lost 3 bases, the J end lost 11 bases, and 13 bases lay between the germline ends. CDR3 length: 13 residues. Germline V gene lookup returns CDR1 LNHDA and CDR2 SQIVND (reference sequence). CDR3 sequence (DNA): TGTGCCAGTAGTATCATGAGTGGGACTGAGCTGTTTTTT. Amino acids: CASSIMSGTELFF.

The table lists this clonotype with many counts. V gene TRBV11-2 combines with J gene TRBJ2-1, with 10 bases that match TRBD2. The CDR3 is 15 residues long. The V gene's germline CDR1 is SGHAT and CDR2 FQNNGV. V shed 6 bases, J shed 4 bases, and the junction held 6 bases outside the gene matches. CDR3 amino acids: CASRGLAGDYNEQFF. The CDR3 nucleotides read TGTGCCAGCAGGGGTCTAGCGGGAGATTACAATGAGCAGTTCTTC. Drawing the rest from reference TRBV11-2 and TRBJ2-1, the complete variable domain is EAGVAQSPRYKIIEKRQSVAFWCNPISGHATLYWYQQILGQGPKLLIQFQNNGVVDDSQLPKDRFSAERLKGVDSTLKIQPAKLEDSAVYLCASRGLAGDYNEQFFGPGTRLTVL.

V gene TRBV25-1 combines with J gene TRBJ1-1; tentatively, D is TRBD1 (6 bases). V dropped 4 bases and J dropped 3 bases, with 15 bases sitting between them. CDR1 MGHDK and CDR2 SYGVNS come from the germline V gene. The CDR3 has 15 residues. The DNA for the CDR3 is TGTGCCAGCAGTGCCTCTGCCCCAGGGGACACTGAAGCTTTCTTT. Encoded protein: CASSASAPGDTEAFF.

This clonotype is medium-sized within its sample. The chain links TRBV19 to TRBJ1-1; D is possibly TRBD1 (5 bases). Looked up from germline, CDR1 is LNHDA and CDR2 is SQIVND (reference sequence). The CDR3 loop spans 13 amino acids. V lost 10 bases, J lost 0 bases, and 12 bases lay in between. Here the CDR3 reads CATSTVLNTEAFF. The CDR3 DNA is TGTGCCACCTCGACAGTTTTGAACACTGAAGCTTTCTTT.

V is TRBV11-3 and J is TRBJ2-7; 8 bases align to TRBD1. The ends lost 3 bases at V and 7 bases at J; junction bases unmatched: 5. Germline assignment: CDR1 SGHNT and CDR2 YENEEA. The CDR3 runs to 13 residues. Written as DNA, the CDR3 is TGTGCCAGCAGCTTCGACAGGGGTAAGGAGCAGTACTTC. Translated, it gives CASSFDRGKEQYF.